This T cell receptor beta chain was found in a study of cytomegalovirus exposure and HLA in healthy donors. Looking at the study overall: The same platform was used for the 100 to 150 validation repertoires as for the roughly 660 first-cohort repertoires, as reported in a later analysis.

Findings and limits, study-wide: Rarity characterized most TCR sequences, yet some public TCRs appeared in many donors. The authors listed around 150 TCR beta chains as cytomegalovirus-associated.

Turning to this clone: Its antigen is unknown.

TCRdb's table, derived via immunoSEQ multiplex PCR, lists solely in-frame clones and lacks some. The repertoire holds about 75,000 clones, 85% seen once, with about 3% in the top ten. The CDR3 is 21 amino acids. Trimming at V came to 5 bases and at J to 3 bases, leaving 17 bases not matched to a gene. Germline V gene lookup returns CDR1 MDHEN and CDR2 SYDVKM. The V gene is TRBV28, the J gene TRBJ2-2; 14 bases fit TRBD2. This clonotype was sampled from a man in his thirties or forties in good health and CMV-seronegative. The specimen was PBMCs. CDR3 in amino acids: CASSPTAWSGLAGEYTGELFF. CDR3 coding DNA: TGTGCCAGCAGTCCAACGGCGTGGTCGGGACTAGCGGGGGAATACACCGGGGAGCTGTTTTTT.